What follows are 20 T cell receptor beta chains derived from one specimen sequenced in a study of response to subunit inactivated influenza vaccine. A single record per CDR3 protein comes from TCRdb applying MiXCR to the RT-PCR reads. The sample has 750,000 to 850,000 distinct CDR3 sequences, roughly 20% seen once. The sequences come from PBMCs from blood, collected 4 to 6 days after vaccination. The receptors were sampled from a man aged 50-59 years who received an inactivated influenza vaccine.

The gene calls are TRBV7-8 and TRBJ2-3; 14 nucleotides match TRBD2. Germline-derived CDR1 and CDR2 are SGHVS and FQNEAQ. This CDR3 contains 18 residues. V was pared by 5 bases and J by 4 bases, with 11 bases of the junction left unmatched. The CDR3 reads CASSPRLAGGRGSDTQYF. CDR3 coding DNA: TGTGCCAGCAGCCCCCGACTAGCGGGGGGGCGTGGCTCAGATACGCAGTATTTT.

The chain recombines TRBV7-2 with TRBJ2-5; 11 bases line up with TRBD1. Germline CDR1 and CDR2: SGHTA and FQGNSA. V lost 1 base to trimming and J lost 1 base; unmatched junction nucleotides: 2. The CDR3 runs to 16 residues. For the CDR3, the DNA is TGTGCCAGCAGCTTAGGAGGGACAGGGGGCCAAGAGACCCAGTACTTC. This sequence encodes CASSLGGTGGQETQYF. Using reference TRBV7-2 and TRBJ2-5 for the parts outside the CDR3, the full variable domain is GAGVSQSPSNKVTEKGKDVELRCDPISGHTALYWYRQSLGQGLEFLIYFQGNSAPDKSGLPSDRFSAERTGGSVSTLTIQRTQQEDSAVYLCASSLGGTGGQETQYFGPGTRLLVL.

CDR3 loop: CASSSHPAEKQFF. The CDR3 DNA follows: TGTGCCAGCAGTTCCCACCCGGCAGAGAAGCAGTTCTTC. The V gene is TRBV28, the J gene TRBJ2-1; D not certain. The ends were cut back, 4 bases at V and 11 bases at J, with 15 bases in the middle. The CDR3 runs to 13 residues. Germline loops: CDR1 MDHEN, CDR2 SYDVKM.

The rearrangement links TRBV7-8 to TRBJ1-6; 11 bases are a match to TRBD1. V lost 5 bases and J lost 7; bases outside the gene matches: 13. The germline gives CDR1 SGHVS, CDR2 FQNEAQ. This CDR3 is built from 18 residues. This chain's CDR3 is CASSPKARGQGANSPLHF. CDR3 coding DNA: TGTGCCAGCAGCCCCAAGGCACGTGGACAGGGGGCGAATTCACCCCTCCACTTT.

The J gene is TRBJ2-7, the V gene TRBV11-2; unclear D gene. Trimming shortened V by 1 base and J by 0 bases, and 10 bases separated the two germline ends. Germline V lookup: CDR1 SGHAT, CDR2 FQNNGV. The CDR3 contains 15 residues. Here the CDR3 DNA reads TGTGCCAGCAGCTTAGGTCCCGGCCGCTCCTACGAGCAGTACTTC. Its protein product is CASSLGPGRSYEQYF.

The CDR3 here is CASSLETRGYGYTF. The DNA of the CDR3 is TGTGCCAGCAGCTTAGAAACACGTGGCTATGGCTACACCTTC. The chain is built from TRBV7-9 and TRBJ1-2; D gene ambiguous. This CDR3 spans 14 amino acids. The germline V gene has CDR1 SEHNR and CDR2 FQNEAQ (reference sequence). Between the trimmed V and J ends, which lost 1 base and 4 bases, there was a span of 10 bases.

The V gene is TRBV12-3 or TRBV12-4, the J gene TRBJ1-2; 11 bases are a match to TRBD1. The CDR3 sequence is 15 residues long. The junction had 7 bases not matched to a gene; V was cut back by 5 bases and J by 5 bases. The CDR3 reads CASSARTGGRYGYTF. In nucleotides, the CDR3 is TGTGCCAGCAGTGCCCGGACAGGGGGCAGGTATGGCTACACCTTC.

This clonotype has more than one count but fewer than ten. This rearrangement joins TRBV12-3 or TRBV12-4 to TRBJ1-4; tentative D call: TRBD1 (6 bases). V was trimmed by 3 bases and J by 0 bases, leaving 14 bases between them. This CDR3 spans 17 amino acids. The CDR3 region is CASSFGGAGATNEKLFF. In DNA, the CDR3 is TGTGCCAGCAGTTTCGGGGGGGCAGGCGCAACTAATGAAAAACTGTTTTTT.

This clonotype has more than one count but fewer than ten. This chain uses TRBV20-1 with TRBJ2-7; 7 positions agree with TRBD2. With V trimmed by 0 bases and J by 4 bases, 15 bases remained unmatched. Germline CDR1 is DFQATT and CDR2 is SNEGSKA (reference sequence). CDR3 length: 17 residues. CDR3 region: CSARDSPLAAASYEQYF. DNA of the CDR3: TGCAGTGCTAGAGATTCTCCTCTAGCGGCGGCTTCATACGAGCAGTACTTC.

J is TRBJ2-7 and V is TRBV7-2, with TRBD2 matching 7 bases. The V gene end was trimmed by 5 bases and the J gene end by 4 bases; junction bases not matched to a gene: 11. CDR3 length: 15 amino acids. In germline, CDR1 is SGHTA, CDR2 FQGNSA. This CDR3 reads CASSPSGLGTYEQYF. The DNA of the CDR3 is TGTGCCAGCAGCCCCTCCGGACTAGGAACGTACGAGCAGTACTTC.

There are a few counts of this clonotype. This chain links TRBV7-2 with TRBJ2-5; 11 bases align to TRBD2. Unmatched junction bases numbered 8, after V lost 0 bases and J lost 2 bases. This CDR3 is built from 18 residues. Germline V gene sequence: CDR1 SGHTA, CDR2 FQGNSA. The CDR3 DNA sequence: TGTGCCAGCAGCTTAGCGCTCGCTAGCGGGAGGAGACAAGAGACCCAGTACTTC. The encoded protein is CASSLALASGRRQETQYF. The full variable domain, its missing parts supplied by reference TRBV7-2 and TRBJ2-5, is GAGVSQSPSNKVTEKGKDVELRCDPISGHTALYWYRQSLGQGLEFLIYFQGNSAPDKSGLPSDRFSAERTGGSVSTLTIQRTQQEDSAVYLCASSLALASGRRQETQYFGPGTRLLVL.

This clonotype was detected only a few times. This chain uses TRBV12-3 or TRBV12-4 with TRBJ2-5; tentatively, D is TRBD2 (5 bases). V lost 5 bases and J 7 bases, leaving 17 bases between the germline ends. The CDR3 extends over 14 amino acids. CDR3 sequence (DNA): TGTGCCAGCAGTCCCTTCGCCCAAGAGGGGACCCAGTACTTC. This translates into CASSPFAQEGTQYF.

This sequence joins TRBV10-3 and TRBJ2-5, with D unresolved. The V gene lost 11 bases and the J gene lost 2 bases, with 15 bases spanning the gap. Germline V CDR1 and CDR2: ENHRY, SYGVKD. CDR3 length equals 13 residues. The CDR3 spells CAATSVQQETQYF. The CDR3 DNA sequence: TGTGCCGCCACTTCGGTTCAACAAGAGACCCAGTACTTC.

A few counts support this clonotype. The genes are TRBV4-2 and TRBJ1-2; D gene unclear. The length of the CDR3 is 15 residues. Germline loops: CDR1 LGHNA, CDR2 YNFKEQ. The ends were cut back, 4 bases at V and 4 bases at J, with 16 bases in the middle. DNA of the CDR3: TGTGCCAGCAGCCCGATGGTTTCCATTCCCTATGGCTACACCTTC. Translated, it gives CASSPMVSIPYGYTF.

In this sample, this clonotype turned up many times. One junction end disagrees with the germline gene, perhaps due to a read error. The chain couples TRBV5-1 to TRBJ2-7, with 10 bases that match TRBD2. Germline CDR1 is SGHRS and CDR2 is YFSETQ. CDR3 length equals 13 residues. CDR3 loop: CASSSSGSYEQYF. The CDR3 DNA sequence: TGTGCCAGCAGTTCTAGCGGGAGCTACGAGCAGTACTTC.

This clonotype has a count of ten or more. This chain uses TRBV12-3 or TRBV12-4 with TRBJ2-3; 10 nucleotides align to TRBD1. V dropped 4 bases and J dropped 4; count of bases not matched to a gene: 8. CDR3 length equals 16 residues. CDR3 nucleotides: TGTGCCAGCAGTTGGGAGGGACAGGGGTTGGCAGATACGCAGTATTTT. Translating it yields CASSWEGQGLADTQYF.

This clonotype has a handful of counts. The V gene is TRBV7-9, the J gene TRBJ2-1; D is possibly TRBD2 (6 bases). Trimming removed 6 bases from V and 9 bases from J, with 21 bases in between. Germline V gene data show CDR1 as SEHNR and CDR2 as FQNEAQ (reference sequence). This CDR3 has 15 residues. CDR3 sequence: CASSPRLVREGEQFF. As DNA, the CDR3 is TGTGCCAGCAGTCCAAGACTAGTCCGTGAAGGTGAGCAGTTCTTC.

The V gene is TRBV28, the J gene TRBJ2-3; perhaps TRBD2 as D (5 bases). With 6 bases removed from V and 5 bases from J, the gap between germline ends came to 21 bases. CDR1 is MDHEN and CDR2 is SYDVKM in the germline V gene. The CDR3 contains 16 residues. This CDR3 reads CASSSRQGQGGDTQYF. Here the CDR3 DNA reads TGTGCCAGCAGCTCCCGACAAGGCCAAGGAGGAGATACGCAGTATTTT.

This clonotype was picked up a small number of times. The chain joins TRBV7-2 to TRBJ2-1, with D possibly TRBD1 on 6 matching bases. The CDR3 has 15 amino acids. The V gene lost 2 bases and the J gene lost 6 bases, with 14 bases spanning the gap. Germline V gene data show CDR1 as SGHTA and CDR2 as FQGNSA. CDR3 in amino acids: CASSLYRDTSNEQFF. The CDR3 DNA follows: TGTGCCAGCAGCTTATATCGGGACACCTCCAATGAGCAGTTCTTC.

This clonotype was observed a handful of times. The CDR3, as DNA: TGCGCCAGCAGGGGACAGAGCGCTTCACCCCTCCACTTT. Its protein product is CASRGQSASPLHF. This chain links TRBV10-2 with TRBJ1-6; 7 positions match TRBD1. V dropped 6 bases and J dropped 9; count of bases not matched to a gene: 5. The length of the CDR3 is 13 residues. Germline V gene sequence: CDR1 WSHSY, CDR2 SAAADI.